The text below deals with one T cell receptor (beta chain). Its antigen is unknown. No base qualities exist here, and no much larger clone lies one base off it. Between the V and J ends, shortened by 3 bases and 7 bases respectively, the junction contains 12 bases. CDR1 and CDR2, looked up from the germline V gene (reference sequence), are DFQATT and SNEGSKA. The CDR3 numbers 13 residues from cysteine through phenylalanine. Only the CDR3 part of the read is kept: 39 bases, read in frame from the first base. This sample was included in a study of T cells after yellow fever vaccination (dated by TCRdb to between 2017 and 2020). As for the study more broadly: The SMART-Seq v4 Ultra Low Input RNA kit was used to prepare libraries from fractions with low cell numbers. Bulk TCR alpha and beta repertoires were sequenced longitudinally to track T-cell clones before and after primary and booster YFV17D yellow fever vaccination. Two healthy male donors made up the cohort, one aged 18 to 29 years and the other aged 30 to 40 years. Bulk PBMC replicates and cell subsets were isolated from blood drawn at multiple timepoints before and after both primary and secondary immunization.

Per the publication, the treatment or condition label means: live attenuated yellow fever vaccine strain. Two biological replicates of bulk PBMCs were collected at each blood-draw timepoint. PBMCs were isolated from peripheral blood using a standard Ficoll-Paque protocol. RNA was extracted with TriZol from bulk PBMCs, CD4 and CD8 fractions, and dextramer-positive and dextramer-negative fractions. Results and caveats for the whole study, not just this receptor: Because only a couple of donors were included in the study, the extent to which the findings can be generalized is limited. Computational filtering was needed because FACS-sorted repertoires could contain abundant contaminating clonotypes from the bulk population. The secondary T-cell response was weaker than the primary response but faster, peaking on day 5 instead of day 15. A small fraction of clonotypes showed up in both the CD4 and CD8 compartments, probably as a result of convergent recombination. Most clones expanded after primary vaccination were re-detected after the booster (96% of CD4 and 88% of CD8), suggesting broad memory maintenance.

TCR cDNA was synthesized by 5'RACE template switching, which introduced a universal primer site and unique molecular identifiers. cDNA synthesis was primed from both the TCR alpha and TCR beta constant segments. Two PCR steps were used to amplify libraries, with sample barcodes and sequencing adapters being added in the second step. Sequencing of libraries was done on Illumina HiSeq 2500 (2x100 bp) or NovaSeq (2x150 bp). The source study handled its data this way. MIGEC handled demultiplexing of reads and collapsing into UMI consensus sequences, while MiXCR performed V(D)J alignment. Clonotypes responding to the vaccine were identified with edgeR on replicate PBMC samples, with the criteria of FDR below 0.01 and a log2 fold change above 5 up to day 15. Each bulk clonotype received a CD4 or CD8 identity based on whether the sequenced CD4 or CD8 repertoire contained that clonotype at higher abundance. TCRdb reworked the public reads: Q25 trimming with fastp, MiXCR clone assembly, productive beta chains retained. Every CDR3 protein is listed once, alongside the most common genes and DNA of its rows. For this entry, the V and J calls and clone size follow TCRdb and not the study's own pipeline. This sample has about 580,000 distinct CDR3 sequences in its table, and roughly a sixth of those were observed once. Clones ranked in the top ten supply roughly 17% of the sample.

This sequence uses TRBV20-1 and TRBJ2-2; the D gene identity is not certain. The TCR was taken from a man younger than 35 who received the YFV17D yellow fever vaccine. The sample in question was PBMCs, obtained about 5 days after the first yellow fever vaccination. The nucleotide sequence reads TGCAGTGCTAGGGGTGCGGCGGACGGGGAGCTGTTTTTT. It translates to CSARGAADGELFF.